The 10 T cell receptor beta chains below were found in one sample sequenced in a study of low-dose radiotherapy and immunotherapy resistance in tumors. Time point indicated: before trial treatment. Covering alpha and beta chains, TRAV- and TRBV-specific primers were used for the first-strand cDNA. TCRs were put through about 20 PCR cycles of amplification with Phusion. A constant-region primer and the V-primer adapter served as the primer pair. TCRdb fed the reads into MiXCR, producing one record per CDR3 protein. This sample yields some 82,000 distinct CDR3 sequences, of which approximately 19% are seen a single time; 5.9% belongs to the top ten. The source was PBMCs, collected before treatment. The origin of the receptors is a male donor with prostate cancer.

This clonotype was observed at least ten times. The V gene is TRBV6-2 or TRBV6-3, the J gene TRBJ2-4, with 12 bases fitting TRBD2. The CDR3 is 21 residues long. Per the germline V gene, CDR1 is MNHEY and CDR2 is SVGEGT. V gave up 3 bases and J gave up 1 base; unmatched junction bases: 16. The CDR3 loop is CASSYVFSSGGAAPAKNIQYF. Here the CDR3 DNA reads TGTGCCAGCAGTTATGTTTTTTCTAGCGGGGGGGCAGCCCCTGCCAAAAACATTCAGTACTTC.

This sequence joins TRBV28 and TRBJ2-3, with TRBD1 as a possible D gene (5 bases). CDR3 length: 15 residues. V was trimmed by 3 bases and J by 2 bases, leaving 12 bases between them. Per germline, CDR1 MDHEN and CDR2 SYDVKM. CDR3 region: CASSFDSGSTDTQYF. CDR3 coding DNA: TGTGCCAGCAGTTTCGACAGTGGTTCCACAGATACGCAGTATTTT.

The V gene is TRBV2, the J gene TRBJ2-5, with D unresolved. Germline CDR1 is SNHLY and CDR2 is FYNNEI. Trimming pared 7 bases from V and 5 bases from J, leaving 11 bases between. There are 12 residues in the CDR3. The CDR3 DNA follows: TGTGCCAGCACTGGCTGGCGTGAGACCCAGTACTTC. Its protein product is CASTGWRETQYF. The whole variable domain, filled in from reference TRBV2 and TRBJ2-5, reads EPEVTQTPSHQVTQMGQEVILRCVPISNHLYFYWYRQILGQKVEFLVSFYNNEISEKSEIFDDQFSVERPDGSNFTLKIRSTKLEDSAMYFCASTGWRETQYFGPGTRLLVL.

The table lists this clonotype with many counts. The J gene is TRBJ2-3, the V gene TRBV5-1; D is possibly TRBD2 (7 bases). CDR3 length: 19 residues. Looked up from germline, CDR1 is SGHRS and CDR2 is YFSETQ. Trimming took 6 bases from V and 2 from J, leaving 28 bases between them. The CDR3 loop is CASTSGQSFRAGHTDTQYF. Here the CDR3 DNA reads TGCGCCAGCACCTCCGGACAGTCCTTCCGAGCGGGGCACACAGATACGCAGTATTTT.

This clonotype was observed many times. The rearrangement joins TRBV7-8 to TRBJ1-5; TRBD1 matches at 8 bases. Per germline, CDR1 SGHVS and CDR2 FQNEAQ. The V segment lost 5 bases and the J segment 6 bases; nucleotides outside the gene matches: 6. There are 14 residues in the CDR3. This CDR3 is CASSPGTGSQPQHF. DNA of the CDR3: TGTGCCAGCAGCCCCGGGACAGGCAGTCAGCCCCAGCATTTT.

This clonotype was found many times. The chain recombines TRBV29-1 with TRBJ1-2, with 7 bases lining up with TRBD1. The germline V gene has CDR1 SQVTM and CDR2 ANQGSEA. Losses at the gene ends were 4 bases for V and 8 bases for J; bases not matched to a gene: 7. CDR3 size: 12 residues. CDR3 amino acids: CSVGDSRRGYTF. CDR3 nucleotide sequence: TGCAGCGTTGGGGACAGTCGTCGCGGCTACACCTTC.

The gene calls are TRBV20-1 and TRBJ2-7; 9 positions agree with TRBD2. The CDR3 extends over 16 amino acids. Looked up from germline, CDR1 is DFQATT and CDR2 is SNEGSKA (reference sequence). The trim removed 3 bases at V and 2 bases at J, leaving 11 bases unmatched. The CDR3 nucleotides are TGCAGTGCTAGTCCTCCTTCCGGCGGGGGGGCCTACGAGCAGTACTTC. Translating it yields CSASPPSGGGAYEQYF.

As concerns this clonotype: It is unclear where the CDR3 begins or ends on the DNA, so no DNA is shown, and the CDR3 is as TCRdb lists it. The V and J genes are TRBV7-2 and TRBJ2-3; TRBD2 is the table's D call, not checked against the DNA. The CDR3 comprises 15 residues, both ends counted. Germline V gene lookup returns CDR1 SGHTA and CDR2 FQGNSA. The CDR3 is CASSSLAGGHTQYFF.

CDR3 DNA: TGCAGTGCTAGAGCCACAGAAGTTAGCGGGAGGGGGAGCTCCTACAATGAGCAGTTCTTC. Amino acids: CSARATEVSGRGSSYNEQFF. The chain links TRBV20-1 to TRBJ2-1; 11 bases map to TRBD2. There are 20 residues in the CDR3. The V segment lost 1 base and the J segment 0 bases; nucleotides outside the gene matches: 14. CDR1 is DFQATT, CDR2 SNEGSKA, per germline (reference sequence).

This clonotype occurred many times. This rearrangement joins TRBV28 to TRBJ2-7; TRBD1 matches at 7 bases. CDR3 length equals 12 residues. Trimming at V came to 6 bases and at J to 4 bases, leaving 3 bases not matched to a gene. Germline CDR1 is MDHEN and CDR2 is SYDVKM. In nucleotides, the CDR3 is TGTGCCAGCAGCCGACAGGGTTACGAGCAGTACTTC. Residues: CASSRQGYEQYF.